Each of the 26 T cell receptor beta chains below was sequenced from the same sample in a study of cytomegalovirus exposure and HLA in healthy donors. Both 60 Vbeta primers and 13 Jbeta primers went into the PCR. The protocol was immunoSEQ multiplex PCR, while the TCRdb copy is restricted to in-frame clones and leaves out a portion. The sample lists more than 130,000 clones, 70% to 80% occurring once. The sample comprised PBMCs. The receptors stem from a woman aged 45 to 65 in good health and CMV-seronegative.

This clone was observed a single time. The chain links TRBV6-4 to TRBJ2-5; 9 nucleotides match TRBD2. The CDR3 runs to 15 residues. V shed 4 bases and J 0 bases; nucleotides not matched to a gene: 3. Germline CDR1 reads MRHNA; CDR2 reads SNTAGT. The CDR3 sequence is CASSAIAGDQETQYF. DNA of the CDR3: TGTGCCAGCAGTGCGATAGCGGGGGACCAAGAGACCCAGTACTTC.

The rearrangement links TRBV18 to TRBJ2-5; D call uncertain. Per the germline V gene, CDR1 is KGHSH and CDR2 is LQKENI. The CDR3 extends over 11 amino acids. V lost 5 bases to trimming and J lost 5 bases, with 6 bases between them. CDR3 nucleotides: TGTGCCAGCTCAGAAGAGGAGACCCAGTACTTC. Amino acid sequence: CASSEEETQYF.

CDR3 nucleotide sequence: TGTGCCAGCAGCGTTGACAGGGCAACTGAAGCTTTCTTT. It translates to CASSVDRATEAFF. The rearrangement joins TRBV5-8 to TRBJ1-1; 7 positions match TRBD1. The V gene end was trimmed by 4 bases and the J gene end by 5 bases; junction bases not matched to a gene: 5. CDR3 size: 13 residues. Germline loops: CDR1 SGHTS, CDR2 YDEGEE. The whole variable domain, remainder taken from reference TRBV5-8 and TRBJ1-1, is EAGVTQSPTHLIKTRGQQATLRCSPISGHTSVYWYQQALGLGLQFLLWYDEGEERNRGNFPPRFSGRQFPNYSSELNVNALELEDSALYLCASSVDRATEAFFGQGTRLTVV.

The gene calls are TRBV7-2 and TRBJ2-7; D uncertain. V dropped 5 bases and J dropped 1 base, with 12 bases sitting between them. CDR3 length: 14 amino acids. Per the germline V gene, CDR1 is SGHTA and CDR2 is FQGNSA. The CDR3 protein is CASSLRVGSYEQYF. CDR3 nucleotides: TGTGCCAGCAGCCTCCGGGTCGGTTCCTACGAGCAGTACTTC.

This sequence joins TRBV5-1 and TRBJ2-5, with 10 positions matching TRBD2. The J call is doubtful: the DNA matches TRBJ2-7 better. The CDR3 is 16 amino acids. CDR1 is SGHRS and CDR2 is YFSETQ in the germline V gene. The chain's CDR3 is CASSLASGGLGYEQYF. In nucleotides, the CDR3 is TGCGCCAGCAGCTTGGCTAGCGGGGGCTTAGGCTACGAGCAGTACTTC.

The chain links TRBV6-5 to TRBJ2-1; TRBD1 might be the D (6 bases). There are 14 residues in the CDR3. The germline V gene encodes CDR1 MNHEY and CDR2 SVGAGI. Trimming removed 4 bases from V and 6 bases from J, with 13 bases in between. This CDR3 is CASSSGQRPNEQFF. The CDR3, as DNA: TGTGCCAGCAGTTCCGGACAGCGCCCCAATGAGCAGTTCTTC.

The chain carries TRBV28 and TRBJ2-2, with TRBD1 matching over 9 bases. The CDR3 consists of 15 residues. The ends lost 6 bases at V and 6 bases at J; junction bases unmatched: 8. Germline CDR1 MDHEN, CDR2 SYDVKM. In DNA form, the CDR3 reads TGTGCCAGCAGCCCGGGACAGGGCTACGCCGGGGAGCTGTTTTTT. Protein product: CASSPGQGYAGELFF. The full variable domain, with the rest looked up from reference TRBV28 and TRBJ2-2, is DVKVTQSSRYLVKRTGEKVFLECVQDMDHENMFWYRQDPGLGLRLIYFSYDVKMKEKGDIPEGYSVSREKKERFSLILESASTNQTSMYLCASSPGQGYAGELFFGEGSRLTVL.

The rearrangement joins TRBV6-6 to TRBJ1-2, with D possibly being TRBD1 (6 bases). This CDR3 is built from 14 residues. Germline V gene data show CDR1 as MNHNY and CDR2 as SVGAGI (reference sequence). V was clipped by 8 bases and J by 2 bases, with 15 bases between them. The CDR3 DNA sequence: TGTGCCAGCTGCCAACAACAGGGAAACTATGGCTACACCTTC. It specifies CASCQQQGNYGYTF.

The V gene is TRBV7-3, the J gene TRBJ2-4, with D tentatively TRBD2 (5 bases). The germline V gene has CDR1 SGHTA and CDR2 FQGTGA. The CDR3 covers 13 residues. V dropped 3 bases and J dropped 7 bases, with 10 bases sitting between them. This CDR3 reads CASSLDFGNIQYF. CDR3 in DNA: TGTGCCAGCAGCTTGGACTTCGGGAACATTCAGTACTTC.

V usage is TRBV29-1 and J usage is TRBJ1-1; tentatively, D is TRBD1 (5 bases). V was cut by 4 bases and J by 2 bases, with 8 bases left in between. The CDR3 sequence is 12 residues long. Germline V gives CDR1 SQVTM, CDR2 ANQGSEA. In nucleotides, the CDR3 is TGCAGCGTTGTACAGGTTAACACTGAAGCTTTCTTT. This gives the protein CSVVQVNTEAFF.

This clone is a singleton in its sample. The chain has TRBV2 and TRBJ2-7; 7 nucleotides agree with TRBD1. CDR1 SNHLY and CDR2 FYNNEI come from the germline V gene. Losses at the gene ends were 10 bases for V and 3 bases for J; bases not matched to a gene: 9. This CDR3 contains 13 residues. In DNA form, the CDR3 reads TGTGCCATAGAGGGACAGAGAGACTACGAGCAGTACTTC. This codes for CAIEGQRDYEQYF.

The chain couples TRBV7-2 to TRBJ1-2; D perhaps matches TRBD1 (5 bases). V gave up 5 bases and J gave up 4 bases, with 11 bases separating them. The CDR3 sequence is 13 residues long. CDR1 and CDR2 (germline): SGHTA, FQGNSA. The CDR3 reads CASSAGPTYGYTF. The DNA for the CDR3 is TGTGCCAGCAGCGCGGGGCCCACCTATGGCTACACCTTC.

The chain uses TRBV27 and TRBJ1-5; weak D call: TRBD1 (5 bases). This CDR3 region has 14 residues. V lost 4 bases, J lost 5 bases, and 12 bases lay in between. Looked up from germline, CDR1 is MNHEY and CDR2 is SMNVEV (reference sequence). The CDR3 nucleotides are TGTGCCAGCAGTTCCAGGGCCAAGGATCAGCCCCAGCATTTT. It yields the protein CASSSRAKDQPQHF.

This clone came up once. A read error may account for a junction end that differs from germline. This specimen includes other DNA sequences encoding the same CDR3. The J gene is TRBJ2-7, the V gene TRBV5-6; 9 positions match TRBD2. Germline CDR1 is SGHDT and CDR2 is YYEEEE. The CDR3 has 15 amino acids. CDR3 sequence reads: CASSFSGGPRYEQYF. CDR3 DNA: TGTGCCAGTAGCTTCAGCGGGGGGCCCCGCTACGAGCAGTACTTC.

The chain carries TRBV9 and TRBJ2-7; 7 nucleotides match TRBD1. CDR3 length equals 15 residues. V was clipped by 3 bases and J by 3 bases; unmatched bases: 9. Germline CDR1 reads SGDLS; CDR2 reads YYNGEE. CDR3 DNA: TGTGCCAGCAGCGCACAGGGGCTTTCGTTCTACGAGCAGTACTTC. It is translated as CASSAQGLSFYEQYF.

This clone was seen more than once but under ten times. The J gene is TRBJ1-1, the V gene TRBV4-3; D gene unclear. V was clipped by 0 bases and J by 3 bases, with 8 bases between them. The germline V gene has CDR1 LGHNA and CDR2 YSLEER. The CDR3 extends over 14 amino acids. This CDR3 is CASSQDLSYTEAFF. The CDR3 DNA reads as TGCGCCAGCAGCCAAGATTTGTCTTACACTGAAGCTTTCTTT.

The chain is built from TRBV7-2 and TRBJ1-6, with D tentatively TRBD1 (6 bases). The CDR3 is 16 amino acids. The germline V and J ends were trimmed by 5 bases and 7 bases, with 18 bases remaining between them. The germline CDR1 and CDR2 sequences are SGHTA and FQGNSA. CDR3 amino acids: CASSPGRRTVNSPLHF. The CDR3 DNA follows: TGTGCCAGCAGCCCGGGGCGACGGACAGTAAATTCACCCCTCCACTTT.

In its sample, this clone was seen a few times. V and J are TRBV5-5 and TRBJ2-5; tentative D call: TRBD2 (5 bases). The CDR3 is 14 residues long. V lost 2 bases and J 0 bases, leaving 8 bases between the germline ends. In germline, CDR1 is SGHKS, CDR2 YYEKEE (reference sequence). The CDR3 DNA reads TGTGCCAGCAGCTTAGGACTCGACCAAGAGACCCAGTACTTC. Translating it yields CASSLGLDQETQYF. The variable domain in full, with the rest retrieved from reference TRBV5-5 and TRBJ2-5, is DAGVTQSPTHLIKTRGQQVTLRCSPISGHKSVSWYQQVLGQGPQFIFQYYEKEERGRGNFPDRFSARQFPNYSSELNVNALLLGDSALYLCASSLGLDQETQYFGPGTRLLVL.

This chain connects TRBV28 to TRBJ2-7; the match to TRBD2 covers 14 bases. The CDR3 extends over 15 amino acids. CDR1 MDHEN and CDR2 SYDVKM come from the germline V gene. V lost 6 bases, J lost 6 bases, and 7 bases stayed unmatched. DNA of the CDR3: TGTGCCAGCAGCCCCGGACTAGCGGGGGGTTTCGAGCAGTACTTC. It translates to CASSPGLAGGFEQYF.

A few counts support this clone. Distinct nucleotide sequences in the sample also encode this CDR3. The chain links TRBV5-1 to TRBJ1-6; 10 bases line up with TRBD1. Germline trimming cut 4 bases from V and 7 bases from J; bases unmatched to any gene: 2. CDR3 length: 14 amino acids. Germline V CDR1 and CDR2: SGHRS, YFSETQ. In DNA form, the CDR3 reads TGCGCCAGCAGCAGGGGACAGGGGAATTCACCCCTCCACTTT. Amino acid sequence: CASSRGQGNSPLHF. Filled out from reference TRBV5-1 and TRBJ1-6, the complete variable domain reads KAGVTQTPRYLIKTRGQQVTLSCSPISGHRSVSWYQQTPGQGLQFLFEYFSETQRNKGNFPGRFSGRQFSNSRSEMNVSTLELGDSALYLCASSRGQGNSPLHFGNGTRLTVT.

The rearrangement joins TRBV19 to TRBJ2-2; 7 nucleotides line up with TRBD1. CDR1 is LNHDA and CDR2 is SQIVND in the germline V gene (reference sequence). The CDR3 totals 16 residues. The V and J ends lost 5 bases and 1 base, in that order; junction bases with no gene match: 7. As DNA, the CDR3 is TGTGCCAGTAGTCTCGGGACAGTCCGGAACACCGGGGAGCTGTTTTTT. Residues: CASSLGTVRNTGELFF.

The chain has TRBV7-9 and TRBJ2-2; 11 bases map to TRBD2. Germline CDR1 reads SEHNR; CDR2 reads FQNEAQ (reference sequence). The junction had 8 bases not matched to a gene; V was cut back by 5 bases and J by 3 bases. This CDR3 spans 17 amino acids. The CDR3 DNA sequence: TGTGCCAGCAGCACTTACGGACTAGCGGGTGACACCGGGGAGCTGTTTTTT. The encoded protein is CASSTYGLAGDTGELFF.

The chain combines TRBV10-3 with TRBJ2-5; TRBD1 might be the D (7 bases). The J call is in doubt because the DNA end fits TRBJ2-7 better. The germline V gene encodes CDR1 ENHRY and CDR2 SYGVKD. This CDR3 has 13 residues. The CDR3 sequence: CAITRDSSYEQYF. The CDR3, as DNA: TGTGCCATCACGCGGGACAGTTCCTACGAGCAGTACTTC.

The rearrangement joins TRBV9 to TRBJ2-2; no clear D gene. CDR1 and CDR2 from the germline V gene are SGDLS and YYNGEE. This CDR3 comprises 12 residues. Trimming left V 3 bases short and J 9 bases short, with 9 bases between. The CDR3 protein is CASSGDSWELFF. CDR3 DNA: TGTGCCAGCAGCGGAGACTCCTGGGAGCTGTTTTTT.

Worth noting for this clone: One end of the junction varies from germline; a read error may be responsible. Other nucleotide sequences from this sample produce the same CDR3. The chain combines TRBV29-1 with TRBJ1-2; no definite D call. Germline values: CDR1 SQVTM, CDR2 ANQGSEA. The CDR3 has 12 amino acids. The CDR3 region has the DNA TGCAGCGGTGAGACGGGTAACTACGGCTACACCTTC. Translating it yields CSGETGNYGYTF.

The CDR3 protein is CASSLRGRGGSYNEQFF. CDR3 sequence (DNA): TGCGCCAGCAGCTTGCGCGGGCGGGGGGGGTCCTACAATGAGCAGTTCTTC. The V and J genes are TRBV5-1 and TRBJ2-1; 9 bases are shared with TRBD2. Germline V gene lookup returns CDR1 SGHRS and CDR2 YFSETQ. Trimming removed 1 base from V and 1 base from J; junction bases left unmatched: 6. The CDR3 has 17 residues.